One TCR beta chain is described in this entry. Its antigen is not identified. It was by quantitative 5'-RACE with molecular barcodes that TCR beta libraries were made. One entry per CDR3 protein, called by TCRdb with MiXCR from the 5' RACE reads. Of 250,000 to 350,000 distinct CDR3 sequences listed, less than 25% are singletons. In germline, CDR1 is WSHSY, CDR2 SAAADI. This CDR3 comprises 14 residues. V was cut by 7 bases and J by 9 bases, with 21 bases left in between. The sample comes from a study of CD8 T cells in ankylosing spondylitis. Study-level findings and limits: Some of these motif variants have turned up before, in reports on reactive arthritis synovial fluid and blood. Eight highly homologous variants made up a TCR beta motif, and this motif appeared characteristic of ankylosing spondylitis blood. Researchers reportedly found disease-linked clones significantly enriched in matched ankylosing spondylitis synovial fluid.

This clonotype was obtained from a female donor with ankylosing spondylitis or in good health (not recorded which). The sample taken for sequencing was blood, either unsorted or a sorted T cell fraction (not recorded which). The rearrangement links TRBV10-2 to TRBJ2-5; D may be TRBD2 (6 bases). The CDR3 region is CASTRAEGPGAQYF. CDR3 nucleotide sequence: TGCGCCAGCACTAGAGCGGAGGGGCCCGGGGCCCAGTACTTC.